This TCR beta chain derives from a study of T cells in Graves' hyperthyroidism and ophthalmopathy. Only one count was recorded for this clonotype. This CDR3 is built from 15 residues. CDR1 DFQATT and CDR2 SNEGSKA come from the germline V gene (reference sequence). Trimming cost V 4 bases and J 1 base, with 15 bases left between them. Amplification yielded TCR beta CDR3 regions, with RNA transcripts as the source. First-round RT-PCR of the TCR CDR3 relied on the HTBI primer set. TCRdb re-called the multiplex PCR reads through MiXCR, storing one row per CDR3 protein. The sample records a few hundred thousand distinct CDR3 sequences, under 25% being singletons.

This rearrangement joins TRBV20-1 to TRBJ2-3; D gene unclear. This receptor was taken from a woman in her 70s with Graves' ophthalmopathy. Sequencing was done on a sample of blood. CDR3: CSAIHTPSGTDTQYF. CDR3 sequence (DNA): TGCAGTGCTATTCATACCCCGAGCGGCACAGATACGCAGTATTTT.